Listed below are T cell receptor beta chains from one sample, sequenced in a study of CD8+CD57+ T cells in acquired aplastic anemia. TCRdb ran MiXCR on the reads and lists one entry per CDR3 protein. Of roughly 180,000 distinct CDR3 sequences in the sample, over 60% were seen once. The source material was sorted CD4+, CD8+, or CD8+CD57+ T cells (not recorded which) from PBMCs. These receptors were taken from a human donor with severe aplastic anemia or a healthy control (not recorded which). The CDR3 runs from the conserved cysteine through the conserved F or W.

V gene,CDR3 protein
TRBV12-3/TRBV12-4,CASRWGTGRRMNTEAFF
TRBV19,CASSILDRGLPQYF
TRBV15,CATSRDFPSPGGYTF
TRBV9,CASSLSGRLSTDTQYF
TRBV6-1,CASTGWDSNQPQHF
TRBV7-8,CASSLLEGAHEQYF
TRBV7-9,CASSLRTSVDTQYF
TRBV24-1,CATSDYRAYEQYF
TRBV4-2,CASSQRGAEGIVDTQYF
TRBV15,CATKTGGLYEQYF
TRBV7-9,CASSRTGTSGHNEQFF
TRBV20-1,CSARQGSTGELFF
TRBV9,CASSVEGLDIYNEQFF
TRBV29-1,CSASVSAAPTTEAFF
TRBV20-1,CSARGERTYGYTF
TRBV12-3/TRBV12-4,CASSLDRGETQYF
TRBV7-6,CASSLDLQRSQYF
TRBV7-9,CASSGPGRLTYEQYF
TRBV7-3,CASSSGDRGNSPLHF
TRBV20-1,CSASRTSGVSNEQFF
TRBV19,CASTINPASSRTDTQYF
TRBV10-3,CAISYEPGLRSNEQFF
TRBV13,CASSLAVPGRSDYNEQFF
TRBV7-9,CASSLMGGSNEQFF
TRBV29-1,CSVTGMGTEAFF
TRBV20-1,CSAREASGGEQFF
TRBV6-4,CASSESASTDTQYF
TRBV15,CATSRDQSTYEQYF
TRBV11-1,CASSPLRTDTQYF
TRBV7-9,CASSFTGNTEAFF
TRBV12-3/TRBV12-4,CASSSPGGGGYNEQFF
TRBV29-1,CSVGAGGYSYEQYF
TRBV7-8,CASSRSQGEQYF
TRBV6-5,CASMDWGQDTGELFF
TRBV2,CASTRWVTEAFF
TRBV27,CASRVGTAYEQYF
TRBV20-1,CSVSNGQTHQPQHF
TRBV19,CASNSDRVGQPQHF
TRBV7-9,CASSPVAGADTQYF
TRBV4-1,CASSLGGQYTEAFF
TRBV20-1,CSAPTSGGSYEQYF